This T cell receptor (beta chain) was captured in a study of regulatory T cells in long-lasting Graves disease. CDR3 size: 13 residues. V lost 9 bases and J 2 bases, leaving 14 bases between the germline ends. CDR1 is ENHRY and CDR2 is SYGVKD in the germline V gene. Libraries of TCR beta came from iRepertoire HTBI primers plus Arm-PCR of CDR3 regions. TCRdb re-derived calls from the multiplex PCR reads in MiXCR, one entry per CDR3 protein. The profile shows about 340,000 distinct CDR3 sequences, 15% to 20% of them singletons. The sample's time point: persistent/refractory GD, antithyroid drugs over 5 years with positive TRAb. Construction of the TCR library relied on RNA isolated from PBMCs. The authors drew approximately 9 milliliters of peripheral blood into EDTA tubes. There are many counts of this clonotype. Its antigen remains unidentified. Findings and limits, study-wide: Persistent disease preferred TRBV28, TRBJ1-2 and TRBJ2-5; new disease, TRBV20-1 and TRBJ2-1.

The receptor was derived from a female donor with Graves disease. Here the sequenced sample was peripheral blood mononuclear cells (PBMCs), taken when the disease was refractory, from a patient treated with antithyroid drugs. The chain employs TRBV10-3 and TRBJ2-7; D possibly corresponds to TRBD1 (6 bases). CDR3 nucleotide sequence: TGTGCCATTCGGGACATAGTTACCTACGAGCAGTACTTC. Encoded protein: CAIRDIVTYEQYF.